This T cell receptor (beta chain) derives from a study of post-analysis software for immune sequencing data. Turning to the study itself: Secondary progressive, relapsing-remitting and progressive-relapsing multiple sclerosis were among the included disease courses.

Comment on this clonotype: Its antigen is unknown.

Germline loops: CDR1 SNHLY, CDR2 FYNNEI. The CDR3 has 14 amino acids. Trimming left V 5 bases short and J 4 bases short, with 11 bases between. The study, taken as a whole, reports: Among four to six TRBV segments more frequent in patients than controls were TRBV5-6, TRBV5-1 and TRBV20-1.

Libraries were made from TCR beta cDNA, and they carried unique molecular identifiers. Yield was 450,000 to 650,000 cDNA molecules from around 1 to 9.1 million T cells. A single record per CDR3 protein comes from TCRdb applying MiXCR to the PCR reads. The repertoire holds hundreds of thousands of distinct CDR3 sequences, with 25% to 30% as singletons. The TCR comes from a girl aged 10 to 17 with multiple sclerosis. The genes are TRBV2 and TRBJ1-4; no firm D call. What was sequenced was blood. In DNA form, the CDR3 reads TGTGCCAGCAGTAGGACGCGCAATAATGAAAAACTGTTTTTT. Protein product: CASSRTRNNEKLFF.